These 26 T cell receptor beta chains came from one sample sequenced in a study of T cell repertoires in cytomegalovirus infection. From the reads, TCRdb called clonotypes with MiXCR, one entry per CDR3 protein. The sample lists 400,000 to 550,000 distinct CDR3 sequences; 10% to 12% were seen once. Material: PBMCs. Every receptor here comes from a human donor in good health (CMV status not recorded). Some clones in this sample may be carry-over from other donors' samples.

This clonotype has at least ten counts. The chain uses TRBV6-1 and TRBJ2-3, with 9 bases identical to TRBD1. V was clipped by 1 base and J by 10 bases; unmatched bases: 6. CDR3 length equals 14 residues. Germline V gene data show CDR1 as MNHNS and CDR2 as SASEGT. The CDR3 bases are TGTGCCAGCAGTGAAGTGGTGACAGGGGGGTCGCAGTATTTT. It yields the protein CASSEVVTGGSQYF.

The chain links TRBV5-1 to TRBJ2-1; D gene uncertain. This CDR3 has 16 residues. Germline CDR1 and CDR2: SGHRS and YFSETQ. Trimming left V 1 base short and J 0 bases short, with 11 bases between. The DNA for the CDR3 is TGCGCCAGCAGCTTGACTCGGCATAGCTCCTACAATGAGCAGTTCTTC. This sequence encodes CASSLTRHSSYNEQFF.

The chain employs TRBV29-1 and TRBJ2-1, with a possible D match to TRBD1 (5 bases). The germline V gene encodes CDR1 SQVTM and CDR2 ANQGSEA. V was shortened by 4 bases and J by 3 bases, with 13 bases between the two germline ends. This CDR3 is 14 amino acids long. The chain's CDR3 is CSVVSQGRYNEQFF. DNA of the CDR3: TGCAGCGTTGTGAGCCAGGGTCGCTACAATGAGCAGTTCTTC.

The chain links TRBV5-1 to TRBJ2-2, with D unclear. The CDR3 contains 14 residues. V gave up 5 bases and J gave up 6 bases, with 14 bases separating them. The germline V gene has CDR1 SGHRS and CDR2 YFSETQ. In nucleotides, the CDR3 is TGCGCCAGCAGGGATGCCTTTCGGGCCGGGGAGCTGTTTTTT. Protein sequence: CASRDAFRAGELFF.

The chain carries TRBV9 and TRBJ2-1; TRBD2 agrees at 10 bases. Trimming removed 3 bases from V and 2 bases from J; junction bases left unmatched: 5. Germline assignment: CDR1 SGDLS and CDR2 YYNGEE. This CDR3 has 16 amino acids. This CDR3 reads CASSAGLAATYNEQFF. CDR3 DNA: TGTGCCAGCAGCGCCGGACTAGCGGCTACCTACAATGAGCAGTTCTTC.

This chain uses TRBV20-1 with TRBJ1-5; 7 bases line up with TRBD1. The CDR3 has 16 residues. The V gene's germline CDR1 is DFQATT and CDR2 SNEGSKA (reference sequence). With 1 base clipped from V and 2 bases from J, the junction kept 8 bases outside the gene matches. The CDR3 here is CSARAPTGTGNQPQHF. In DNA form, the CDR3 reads TGCAGTGCTAGAGCCCCGACAGGGACCGGCAATCAGCCCCAGCATTTT.

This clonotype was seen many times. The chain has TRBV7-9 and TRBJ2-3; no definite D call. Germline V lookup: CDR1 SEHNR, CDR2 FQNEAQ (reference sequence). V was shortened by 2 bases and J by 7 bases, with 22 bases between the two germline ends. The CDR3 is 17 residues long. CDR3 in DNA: TGTGCCAGCAGCTTATCCCCCCGTGACGGACCCCGGCATACGCAGTATTTT. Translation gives CASSLSPRDGPRHTQYF.

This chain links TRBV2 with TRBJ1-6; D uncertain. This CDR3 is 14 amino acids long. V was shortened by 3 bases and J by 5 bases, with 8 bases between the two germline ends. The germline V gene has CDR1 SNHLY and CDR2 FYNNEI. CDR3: CASSDNRNNSPLHF. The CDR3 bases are TGTGCCAGCAGTGATAACAGAAATAATTCACCCCTCCACTTT.

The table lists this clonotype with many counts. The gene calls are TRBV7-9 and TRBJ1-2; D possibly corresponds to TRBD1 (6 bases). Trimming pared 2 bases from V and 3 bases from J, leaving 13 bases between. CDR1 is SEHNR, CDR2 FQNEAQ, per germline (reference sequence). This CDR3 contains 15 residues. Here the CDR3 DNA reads TGTGCCAGCAGCTTAACCGACAGGCTCTACTATGGCTACACCTTC. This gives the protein CASSLTDRLYYGYTF.

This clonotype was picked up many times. CDR3 loop: CASGLVNTGELFF. The CDR3 coding sequence is TGTGCTAGTGGTTTGGTAAACACCGGGGAGCTGTTTTTT. The chain uses TRBV12-5 and TRBJ2-2; D not resolved. The CDR3 is made up of 13 amino acids. The V and J ends lost 0 bases and 2 bases respectively, with 1 base between them. Germline V gene lookup returns CDR1 LGHNT and CDR2 FRNRAP. Full variable domain (outside the CDR3, taken from reference TRBV12-5 and TRBJ2-2): DARVTQTPRHKVTEMGQEVTMRCQPILGHNTVFWYRQTMMQGLELLAYFRNRAPLDDSGMPKDRFSAEMPDATLATLKIQPSEPRDSAVYFCASGLVNTGELFFGEGSRLTVL.

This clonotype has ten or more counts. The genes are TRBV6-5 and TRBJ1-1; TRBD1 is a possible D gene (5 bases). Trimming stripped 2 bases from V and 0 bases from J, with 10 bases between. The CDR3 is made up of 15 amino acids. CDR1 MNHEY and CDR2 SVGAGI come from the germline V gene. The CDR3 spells CASSYERGLNTEAFF. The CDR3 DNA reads TGTGCCAGCAGTTACGAAAGGGGCCTGAACACTGAAGCTTTCTTT.

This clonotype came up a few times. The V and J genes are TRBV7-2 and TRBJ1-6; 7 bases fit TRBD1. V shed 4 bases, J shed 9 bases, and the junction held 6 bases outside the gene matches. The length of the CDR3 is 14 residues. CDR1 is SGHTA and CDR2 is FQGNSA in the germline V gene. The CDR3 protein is CASSSTGPGSPLHF. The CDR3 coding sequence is TGTGCCAGCAGCTCGACAGGGCCGGGTTCACCCCTCCACTTT.

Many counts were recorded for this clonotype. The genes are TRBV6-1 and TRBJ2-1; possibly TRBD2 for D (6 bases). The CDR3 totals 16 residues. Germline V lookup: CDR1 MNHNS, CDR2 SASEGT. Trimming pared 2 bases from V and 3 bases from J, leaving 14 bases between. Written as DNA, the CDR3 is TGTGCCAGCAGTGAAAGGGGATCGGAGGGCTACAATGAGCAGTTCTTC. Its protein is CASSERGSEGYNEQFF.

The CDR3, as DNA: TGTGCCAGCAGCCAAGATTCAGTTCGTCTAGCGAACACCGGGGAGCTGTTTTTT. It specifies CASSQDSVRLANTGELFF. The V call is TRBV3-1, the J call TRBJ2-2, with no clear D. Trimming cost V 0 bases and J 0 bases, with 14 bases left between them. CDR3 length equals 18 residues. Germline V gives CDR1 LGHDT, CDR2 YNNKEL (reference sequence).

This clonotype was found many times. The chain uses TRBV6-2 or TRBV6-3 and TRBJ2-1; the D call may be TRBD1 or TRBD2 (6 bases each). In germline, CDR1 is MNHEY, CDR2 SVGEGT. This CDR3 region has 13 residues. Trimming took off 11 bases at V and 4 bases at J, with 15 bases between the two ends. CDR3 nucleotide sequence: TGTGCCGGAGCGGAGGGGGTTTACAATGAGCAGTTCTTC. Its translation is CAGAEGVYNEQFF.

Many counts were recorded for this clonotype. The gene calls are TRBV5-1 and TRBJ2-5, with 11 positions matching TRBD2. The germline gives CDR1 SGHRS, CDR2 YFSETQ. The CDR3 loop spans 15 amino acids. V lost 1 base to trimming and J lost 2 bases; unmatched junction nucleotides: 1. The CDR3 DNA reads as TGCGCCAGCAGCTTGACTAGCGGGAGTCAAGAGACCCAGTACTTC. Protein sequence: CASSLTSGSQETQYF.

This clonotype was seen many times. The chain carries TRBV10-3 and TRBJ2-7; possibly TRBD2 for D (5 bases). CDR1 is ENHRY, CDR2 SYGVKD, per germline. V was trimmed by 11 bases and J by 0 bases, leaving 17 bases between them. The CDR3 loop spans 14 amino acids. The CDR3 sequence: CAAQSSVSSYEQYF. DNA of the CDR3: TGTGCCGCCCAAAGTAGCGTGAGCTCCTACGAGCAGTACTTC.

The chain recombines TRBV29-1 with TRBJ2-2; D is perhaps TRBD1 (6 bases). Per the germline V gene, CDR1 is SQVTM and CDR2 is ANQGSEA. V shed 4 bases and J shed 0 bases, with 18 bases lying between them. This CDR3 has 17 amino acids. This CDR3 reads CSVVGWIGQTNTGELFF. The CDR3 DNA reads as TGCAGCGTTGTGGGGTGGATTGGACAGACGAACACCGGGGAGCTGTTTTTT.

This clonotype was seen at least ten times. CDR3 loop: CASSTQIGRDQETQYF. CDR3 coding DNA: TGTGCCAGCAGCACCCAAATAGGGCGGGACCAAGAGACCCAGTACTTC. This chain joins TRBV7-2 and TRBJ2-5; perhaps TRBD2 as D (5 bases). Trimming took off 5 bases at V and 0 bases at J, with 16 bases between the two ends. Germline loops: CDR1 SGHTA, CDR2 FQGNSA. This CDR3 has 16 amino acids.

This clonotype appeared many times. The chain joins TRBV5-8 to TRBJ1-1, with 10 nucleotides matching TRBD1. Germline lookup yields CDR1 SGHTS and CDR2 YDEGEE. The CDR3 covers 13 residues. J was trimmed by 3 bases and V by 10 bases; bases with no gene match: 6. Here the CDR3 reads CAGTGTGDTEAFF. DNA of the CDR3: TGTGCCGGAACCGGGACAGGGGACACTGAAGCTTTCTTT.

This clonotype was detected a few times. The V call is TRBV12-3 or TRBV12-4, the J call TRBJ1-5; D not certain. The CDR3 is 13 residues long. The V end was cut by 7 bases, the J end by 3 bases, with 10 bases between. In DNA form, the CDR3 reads TGTGCCAGCACCTTAGGGATCAATCAGCCCCAGCATTTT. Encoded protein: CASTLGINQPQHF.

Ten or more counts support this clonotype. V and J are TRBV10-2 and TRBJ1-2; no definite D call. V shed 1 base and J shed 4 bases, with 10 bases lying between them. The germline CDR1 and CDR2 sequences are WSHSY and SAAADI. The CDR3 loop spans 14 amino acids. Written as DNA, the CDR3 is TGCGCCAGCAGTGAGTTAAACGGCCTCTATGGCTACACCTTC. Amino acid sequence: CASSELNGLYGYTF.

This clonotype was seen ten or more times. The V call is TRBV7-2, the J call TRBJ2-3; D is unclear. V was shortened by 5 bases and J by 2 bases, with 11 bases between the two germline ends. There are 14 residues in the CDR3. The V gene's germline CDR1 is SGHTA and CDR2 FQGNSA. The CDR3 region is CASSRSRFTDTQYF. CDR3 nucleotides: TGTGCCAGCAGCCGATCTAGGTTCACAGATACGCAGTATTTT.

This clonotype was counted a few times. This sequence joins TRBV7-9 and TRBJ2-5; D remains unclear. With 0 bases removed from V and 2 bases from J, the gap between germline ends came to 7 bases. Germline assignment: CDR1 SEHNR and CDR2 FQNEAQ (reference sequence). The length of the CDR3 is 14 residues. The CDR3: CASSLASVQETQYF. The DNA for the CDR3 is TGTGCCAGCAGCTTAGCCAGCGTACAAGAGACCCAGTACTTC. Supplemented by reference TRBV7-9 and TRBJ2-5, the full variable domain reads DTGVSQNPRHKITKRGQNVTFRCDPISEHNRLYWYRQTLGQGPEFLTYFQNEAQLEKSRLLSDRFSAERPKGSFSTLEIQRTEQGDSAMYLCASSLASVQETQYFGPGTRLLVL.

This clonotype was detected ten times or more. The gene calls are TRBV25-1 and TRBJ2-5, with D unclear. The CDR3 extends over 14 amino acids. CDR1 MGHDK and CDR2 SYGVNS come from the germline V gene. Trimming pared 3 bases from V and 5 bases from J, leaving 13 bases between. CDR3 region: CASSDELNGETQYF. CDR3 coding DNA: TGTGCCAGCAGTGACGAACTAAATGGGGAGACCCAGTACTTC.

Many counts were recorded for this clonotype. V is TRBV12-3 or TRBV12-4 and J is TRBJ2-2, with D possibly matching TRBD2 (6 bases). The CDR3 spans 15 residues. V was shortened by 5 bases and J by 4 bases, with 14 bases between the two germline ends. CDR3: CASSGGVGGTGELFF. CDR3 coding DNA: TGTGCCAGCAGTGGAGGGGTGGGGGGCACCGGGGAGCTGTTTTTT.